This T cell receptor (beta chain) stems from a study of shared clonotypes between healthy human individuals. Profiling relied on immunoSEQ multiplex PCR, and the TCRdb table lists in-frame clones only, not all of them. The sample includes approximately 940,000 clones, about three quarters of them seen just once. Germline V CDR1 and CDR2: SNHLY, FYNNEI. Trimming took 7 bases from V and 3 from J; bases not matched to a gene: 5. CDR3 length equals 15 residues. The chain recombines TRBV2 with TRBJ2-5, with TRBD2 matching 13 bases. This clonotype was sampled from a man aged 18 to 35 in good health. The sequenced material came from memory CD4+ T cells sorted from blood. Subset indicated: CD45RA-negative fraction. The CDR3 reads CASKLGTSGEETQYF. For the CDR3, the DNA is TGTGCCAGCAAATTAGGGACTAGCGGGGAAGAGACCCAGTACTTC.